This T cell receptor (beta chain) was observed in a study of shared clonotypes between healthy human individuals. Trimming stripped 6 bases from V and 8 bases from J, with 14 bases between. In germline, CDR1 is LNHDA, CDR2 SQIVND (reference sequence). There are 13 residues in the CDR3. The protocol was immunoSEQ multiplex PCR, while the TCRdb copy is restricted to in-frame clones and leaves out a portion. This repertoire shows 1.6 million or so clones, 97% to 99% found once; its top ten account for about 0.35%. The chain combines TRBV19 with TRBJ2-1; maybe TRBD2 (5 bases). Sequencing was carried out using naive CD4+ T cells sorted from blood. Subset indicated: CD45RA+ positively selected. This sequence originates from a man aged 25-45 years in good health. In DNA form, the CDR3 reads TGTGCCAGTAGGGCAGCGGCGGCGTATGAGCAGTTCTTC. This gives the protein CASRAAAAYEQFF.